A single sample is the source of the 29 T cell receptor beta chains below, sequenced in a study of blood T cell repertoires in COVID-19. Clones were sequenced by immunoSEQ multiplex PCR, and TCRdb holds only the in-frame ones, with some missing. The table has around 200,000 clones, more than 70% seen once; the top ten hold roughly 8.8%. The specimen was peripheral blood. All receptors come from a middle-aged man with active or convalescent COVID-19.

The V and J genes are TRBV6-5 and TRBJ1-6, with 10 bases aligning to TRBD1. V shed 4 bases and J 9 bases; nucleotides not matched to a gene: 9. Germline V gene sequence: CDR1 MNHEY, CDR2 SVGAGI. There are 16 residues in the CDR3. The CDR3 bases are TGTGCCAGCAGTTCCGCGCGGACAGGGGGTCCTTCACCCCTCCACTTT. Its protein is CASSSARTGGPSPLHF.

The V gene is TRBV12-3 or TRBV12-4, the J gene TRBJ1-1, with 7 bases fitting TRBD1. After removal of 5 bases from V and 4 bases from J, the junction contained 4 bases not matched to a gene. The CDR3 spans 13 residues. The CDR3 here is CASSIDRATEAFF. Written as DNA, the CDR3 is TGTGCCAGCAGTATAGACAGGGCCACTGAAGCTTTCTTT.

CDR3 sequence: CASSPALAGEGETQYF. CDR3 in DNA: TGTGCCAGCAGCCCAGCCCTAGCTGGGGAGGGAGAGACCCAGTACTTC. The genes are TRBV4-2 and TRBJ2-5, with 7 bases that match TRBD2. Germline CDR1 and CDR2: LGHNA and YNFKEQ. The CDR3 covers 16 residues. V shed 4 bases, J shed 4 bases, and the junction held 12 bases outside the gene matches.

This sequence joins TRBV7-3 and TRBJ2-2; TRBD1 matches at 7 bases. CDR1 SGHTA and CDR2 FQGTGA come from the germline V gene. The CDR3 sequence is 13 residues long. V shed 8 bases, J shed 4 bases, and the junction held 4 bases outside the gene matches. Here the CDR3 DNA reads TGTGCCAGCGGGCCAGGGGGCACCGGGGAGCTGTTTTTT. This codes for CASGPGGTGELFF. Looking up the rest from reference TRBV7-3 and TRBJ2-2 gives the full variable domain: GAGVSQTPSNKVTEKGKYVELRCDPISGHTALYWYRQSLGQGPEFLIYFQGTGAADDSGLPNDRFFAVRPEGSVSTLKIQRTERGDSAVYLCASGPGGTGELFFGEGSRLTVL.

The chain joins TRBV6-6 to TRBJ1-1; D call uncertain. CDR1 is MNHNY, CDR2 SVGAGI, per germline (reference sequence). V gave up 11 bases and J gave up 0 bases, with 19 bases separating them. The CDR3 contains 15 residues. The DNA of the CDR3 is TGTGCCTGTAAGATCGGAGGGAACATGAACACTGAAGCTTTCTTT. This encodes CACKIGGNMNTEAFF.

In its sample, this clone was seen once. This chain links TRBV9 with TRBJ1-2; 8 bases align to TRBD1. The V segment lost 1 base and the J segment 7 bases; nucleotides outside the gene matches: 3. Germline CDR1 SGDLS, CDR2 YYNGEE. The length of the CDR3 is 13 residues. The CDR3 sequence is CASSVSGGGGYTF. CDR3 nucleotide sequence: TGTGCCAGCAGCGTATCAGGGGGCGGTGGCTACACCTTC.

The V call is TRBV19, the J call TRBJ2-3, with D possibly TRBD1 on 5 matching bases. The CDR3 is made up of 16 amino acids. Trimming shortened V by 3 bases and J by 5 bases, and 18 bases separated the two germline ends. The germline CDR1 and CDR2 sequences are LNHDA and SQIVND (reference sequence). CDR3 amino acids: CASSMAGADYIDTQYF. CDR3 bases: TGTGCCAGTAGTATGGCTGGGGCCGATTATATAGATACGCAGTATTTT.

The chain recombines TRBV6-6 with TRBJ1-2; D remains unclear. V was cut by 2 bases and J by 3 bases, with 7 bases left in between. CDR1 is MNHNY and CDR2 is SVGAGI in the germline V gene (reference sequence). This CDR3 contains 13 residues. This chain's CDR3 is CASSYQRDYGYTF. CDR3 sequence (DNA): TGTGCCAGCAGTTACCAGCGGGACTATGGCTACACCTTC.

The chain joins TRBV7-9 to TRBJ2-7; the match to TRBD1 covers 8 bases. This CDR3 region has 15 residues. Germline CDR1 SEHNR, CDR2 FQNEAQ (reference sequence). After removal of 2 bases from V and 1 base from J, the junction contained 4 bases not matched to a gene. The CDR3 sequence is CASSLRTGHSYEQYF. Written as DNA, the CDR3 is TGTGCCAGCAGCTTACGGACAGGGCATTCCTACGAGCAGTACTTC.

This chain connects TRBV6-4 to TRBJ2-3; 11 bases fit TRBD2. Germline V lookup: CDR1 MRHNA, CDR2 SNTAGT. After removal of 4 bases from V and 1 base from J, the junction contained 7 bases not matched to a gene. The CDR3 is 17 amino acids. The CDR3 DNA is TGTGCCAGCAGTGCCGCCGGGACTAGCGGCGGCACAGATACGCAGTATTTT. Translated: CASSAAGTSGGTDTQYF.

The chain couples TRBV6-4 to TRBJ1-5, with D maybe TRBD1 (5 bases). The CDR3 totals 13 residues. The V and J ends lost 5 bases and 6 bases respectively, with 11 bases between them. From germline, CDR1 is MRHNA and CDR2 SNTAGT. The CDR3 reads CASSTGARQPQHF. The CDR3 region has the DNA TGTGCCAGCAGTACAGGCGCCCGTCAGCCCCAGCATTTT.

This clone was picked up one time. V gene TRBV24-1 combines with J gene TRBJ2-2; 7 bases align to TRBD2. With V trimmed by 9 bases and J by 1 base, 7 bases remained unmatched. The CDR3 sequence is 15 residues long. Germline lookup yields CDR1 KGHDR and CDR2 SFDVKD. The CDR3 region is CATQVGGGNTGELFF. The CDR3 nucleotides are TGTGCCACCCAGGTCGGCGGGGGGAACACCGGGGAGCTGTTTTTT.

This chain connects TRBV18 to TRBJ2-1; maybe TRBD2 (6 bases). Trimming took 0 bases from V and 6 from J, leaving 18 bases between them. Germline loops: CDR1 KGHSH, CDR2 LQKENI. The CDR3 loop spans 17 amino acids. Written as DNA, the CDR3 is TGTGCCAGCTCACCACCGGAGGGCTTTAGCGGAAGCAATGAGCAGTTCTTC. This encodes CASSPPEGFSGSNEQFF.

The chain carries TRBV5-1 and TRBJ1-4; no clear D gene. Deletions cut 2 bases from V and 0 bases from J, with 8 bases between. The CDR3 is 15 amino acids. Germline CDR1 SGHRS, CDR2 YFSETQ. The CDR3 sequence: CASSLRQATNEKLFF. CDR3 nucleotide sequence: TGCGCCAGCAGCTTAAGGCAGGCAACTAATGAAAAACTGTTTTTT. Filled out from reference TRBV5-1 and TRBJ1-4, the complete variable domain reads KAGVTQTPRYLIKTRGQQVTLSCSPISGHRSVSWYQQTPGQGLQFLFEYFSETQRNKGNFPGRFSGRQFSNSRSEMNVSTLELGDSALYLCASSLRQATNEKLFFGSGTQLSVL.

The chain has TRBV3-1 (or the pseudogene TRBV3-2) and TRBJ1-2; D is possibly TRBD1 (5 bases). The germline CDR1 and CDR2 sequences are LGHDT and YNNKEL (reference sequence). The CDR3 is made up of 16 amino acids. Between the trimmed V and J ends, which lost 5 bases and 2 bases, there was a span of 18 bases. As DNA, the CDR3 is TGTGCCAGCAGCAATCCGGCGGGGGGTCGGAACTATGGCTACACCTTC. It codes for CASSNPAGGRNYGYTF.

The chain couples TRBV6-2 or TRBV6-3 to TRBJ1-6; a weak D match, TRBD1 (5 bases). Trimming shortened V by 5 bases and J by 7 bases, and 9 bases separated the two germline ends. CDR1 and CDR2 (germline): MNHEY, SVGEGT. CDR3 length: 13 amino acids. As DNA, the CDR3 is TGTGCCAGCAGTACTTCAGGGAATTCACCCCTCCACTTT. Amino acid sequence: CASSTSGNSPLHF.

V and J are TRBV2 and TRBJ1-5; a weak D match, TRBD1 (5 bases). V lost 4 bases, J lost 3 bases, and 25 bases lay in between. CDR3 length: 19 amino acids. The germline CDR1 and CDR2 sequences are SNHLY and FYNNEI. CDR3 amino acids: CASSAGSLSGPLANQPQHF. The CDR3 nucleotides read TGTGCCAGCAGTGCCGGGTCTCTCTCAGGGCCCCTCGCCAATCAGCCCCAGCATTTT.

The chain joins TRBV6-1 to TRBJ1-1, with 7 bases that match TRBD1. The V and J ends lost 2 bases and 1 base, in that order; junction bases with no gene match: 7. CDR3 length: 16 amino acids. In germline, CDR1 is MNHNS, CDR2 SASEGT. DNA of the CDR3: TGTGCCAGCAGTGAACGGCCCACAGGGGCGAACACTGAAGCTTTCTTT. The encoded protein is CASSERPTGANTEAFF.

The chain joins TRBV27 to TRBJ2-7, with 7 positions matching TRBD2. From germline, CDR1 is MNHEY and CDR2 SMNVEV (reference sequence). Trimming at V came to 7 bases and at J to 4 bases, leaving 16 bases not matched to a gene. CDR3 length: 16 amino acids. The CDR3 nucleotides read TGTGCCAGCATGGTAGGGCGGGAGACGGGATCTTACGAGCAGTACTTC. It codes for CASMVGRETGSYEQYF.

The chain joins TRBV18 to TRBJ2-7; maybe TRBD1 (6 bases). There are 16 residues in the CDR3. The V end was cut by 2 bases, the J end by 2 bases, with 16 bases between. Germline CDR1 and CDR2: KGHSH and LQKENI. CDR3 DNA: TGTGCCAGCTCACCAATTATAACAGGGAGCGCCTACGAGCAGTACTTC. It codes for CASSPIITGSAYEQYF.

V usage is TRBV5-1 and J usage is TRBJ1-5; maybe TRBD1 (6 bases). The CDR3 totals 15 residues. V was clipped by 4 bases and J by 1 base, with 12 bases between them. The germline gives CDR1 SGHRS, CDR2 YFSETQ. CDR3 sequence reads: CASSETGKSNQPQHF. The CDR3 region has the DNA TGCGCCAGCAGCGAGACAGGCAAAAGCAATCAGCCCCAGCATTTT.

CDR3 loop: CASSPSGASGELFF. The CDR3, as DNA: TGTGCCAGCTCACCATCAGGGGCATCCGGGGAGCTGTTTTTT. J is TRBJ2-2 and V is TRBV18; maybe TRBD1 (6 bases). The CDR3 runs 14 residues. CDR1 KGHSH and CDR2 LQKENI come from the germline V gene. V shed 2 bases and J shed 6 bases, with 10 bases lying between them.

The CDR3 region is CSASSGGGETQYF. The CDR3 DNA sequence: TGCAGTGCTAGTTCCGGTGGAGGGGAGACCCAGTACTTC. The chain links TRBV20-1 to TRBJ2-5; maybe TRBD2 (6 bases). CDR1 is DFQATT, CDR2 SNEGSKA, per germline (reference sequence). This CDR3 is 13 amino acids long. The ends were cut back, 3 bases at V and 5 bases at J, with 13 bases in the middle.

V is TRBV4-1 and J is TRBJ1-1; D perhaps matches TRBD1 (6 bases). The V and J ends lost 2 bases and 1 base respectively, with 17 bases between them. The CDR3 consists of 17 residues. Germline-derived CDR1 and CDR2 are MGHRA and YSYEKL. The CDR3 loop is CASSQFWGAGENTEAFF. CDR3 in DNA: TGCGCCAGCAGCCAATTTTGGGGGGCGGGGGAGAACACTGAAGCTTTCTTT.

The sample holds one count of this clone. The chain employs TRBV9 and TRBJ1-4, with TRBD1 matching over 7 bases. The J segment lost 3 bases and the V segment lost 4 bases, leaving 6 bases of the junction unmatched. CDR1 SGDLS and CDR2 YYNGEE come from the germline V gene. The CDR3 has 15 amino acids. CDR3 amino acids: CASSLRDSSNEKLFF. CDR3 DNA sequence: TGTGCCAGCAGCCTCCGGGACAGCTCTAATGAAAAACTGTTTTTT.

The chain couples TRBV6-2 or TRBV6-3 to TRBJ2-7; no definite D call. The germline gives CDR1 MNHEY, CDR2 SVGEGT. This CDR3 is 13 amino acids long. The germline V and J ends were trimmed by 6 bases and 3 bases, with 12 bases remaining between them. The CDR3 nucleotides are TGTGCCAGCAGCCGACAAGGCAACTACGAGCAGTACTTC. It specifies CASSRQGNYEQYF.

The rearrangement links TRBV30 to TRBJ1-3; TRBD1 is a possible D gene (5 bases). The CDR3 totals 12 residues. V lost 0 bases to trimming and J lost 8 bases, with 8 bases between them. The germline CDR1 and CDR2 sequences are GTSNPN and SVGIG (reference sequence). CDR3 amino acids: CAWSVGGDTIYF. In DNA, the CDR3 is TGTGCCTGGAGTGTTGGAGGGGACACCATATATTTT. Supplemented by reference TRBV30 and TRBJ1-3, the full variable domain reads SQTIHQWPATLVQPVGSPLSLECTVEGTSNPNLYWYRQAAGRGLQLLFYSVGIGQISSEVPQNLSASRPQDRQFILSSKKLLLSDSGFYLCAWSVGGDTIYFGEGSWLTVV.

In its sample, this clone was seen a few times. The rearrangement uses TRBV7-2 and TRBJ1-4; unclear D gene. The CDR3 consists of 14 residues. Deletions cut 4 bases from V and 5 bases from J, with 11 bases between. Germline loops: CDR1 SGHTA, CDR2 FQGNSA. The CDR3 nucleotides are TGTGCCAGCAGCTCACAGAGTATAAATGAAAAACTGTTTTTT. Translating it yields CASSSQSINEKLFF. The full variable domain, rest sourced from reference TRBV7-2 and TRBJ1-4, is GAGVSQSPSNKVTEKGKDVELRCDPISGHTALYWYRQSLGQGLEFLIYFQGNSAPDKSGLPSDRFSAERTGGSVSTLTIQRTQQEDSAVYLCASSSQSINEKLFFGSGTQLSVL.

The V gene is TRBV5-8, the J gene TRBJ2-1; TRBD1 agrees at 10 bases. V lost 4 bases, J lost 6 bases, and 10 bases stayed unmatched. CDR3 length: 16 amino acids. Per the germline V gene, CDR1 is SGHTS and CDR2 is YDEGEE. Here the CDR3 DNA reads TGTGCCAGCAGCCGATTTGCCGGGACAGGGGCCAATGAGCAGTTCTTC. Translation: CASSRFAGTGANEQFF.